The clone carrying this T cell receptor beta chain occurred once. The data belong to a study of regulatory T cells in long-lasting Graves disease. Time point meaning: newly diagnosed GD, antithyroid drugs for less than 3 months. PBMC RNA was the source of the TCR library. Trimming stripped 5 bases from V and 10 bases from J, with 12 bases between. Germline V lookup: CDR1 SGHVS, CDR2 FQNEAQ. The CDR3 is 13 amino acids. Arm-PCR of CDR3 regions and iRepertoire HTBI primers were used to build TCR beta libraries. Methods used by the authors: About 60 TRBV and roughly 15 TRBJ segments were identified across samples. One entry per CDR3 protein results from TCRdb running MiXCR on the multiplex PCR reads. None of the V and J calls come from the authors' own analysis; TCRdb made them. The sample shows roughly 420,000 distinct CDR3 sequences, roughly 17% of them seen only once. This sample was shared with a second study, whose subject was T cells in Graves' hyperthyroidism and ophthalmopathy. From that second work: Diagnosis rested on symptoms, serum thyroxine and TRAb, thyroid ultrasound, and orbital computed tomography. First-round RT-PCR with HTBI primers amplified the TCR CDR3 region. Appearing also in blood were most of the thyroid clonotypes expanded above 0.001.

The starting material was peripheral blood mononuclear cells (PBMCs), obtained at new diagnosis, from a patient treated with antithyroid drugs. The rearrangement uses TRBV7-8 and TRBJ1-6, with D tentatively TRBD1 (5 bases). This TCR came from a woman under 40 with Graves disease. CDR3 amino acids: CASSPRGGSPLHF. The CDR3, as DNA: TGTGCCAGCAGCCCACGGGGGGGATCACCCCTCCACTTT.